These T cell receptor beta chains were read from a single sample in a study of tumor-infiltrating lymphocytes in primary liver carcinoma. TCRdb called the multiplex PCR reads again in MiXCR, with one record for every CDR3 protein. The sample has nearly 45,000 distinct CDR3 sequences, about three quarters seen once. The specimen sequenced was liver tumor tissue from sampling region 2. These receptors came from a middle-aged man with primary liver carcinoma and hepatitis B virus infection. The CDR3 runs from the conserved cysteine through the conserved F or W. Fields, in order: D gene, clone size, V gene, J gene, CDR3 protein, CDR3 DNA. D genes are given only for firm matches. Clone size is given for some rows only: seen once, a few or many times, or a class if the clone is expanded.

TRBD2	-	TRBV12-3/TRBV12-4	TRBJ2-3	CTSSLAGGLPTQYF	TGTACCAGTAGTTTGGCGGGAGGGCTCCCTACGCAGTATTTT
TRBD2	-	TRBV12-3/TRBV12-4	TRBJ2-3	CASSFGGTLDTQYF	TGTGCCAGCAGTTTCGGGGGGACTCTAGATACGCAGTATTTT
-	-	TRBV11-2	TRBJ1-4	CACSLGLAETLLF	TGTGCCTGCAGCTTAGGGCTAGCCGAAACACTGCTTTTT
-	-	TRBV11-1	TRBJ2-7	CARRGKWSYEQYF	TGTGCCAGGAGGGGGAAGTGGTCCTACGAGCAGTACTTC
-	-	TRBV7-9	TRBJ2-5	CASSLSRGEDTQYF	TGTGCCAGCAGCTTATCCAGGGGTGAAGATACCCAGTACTTC
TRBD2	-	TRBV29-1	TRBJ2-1	CSVSGLAGNGEPSF	TGCAGCGTTTCCGGACTAGCGGGAAACGGCGAGCCGTCCTTC
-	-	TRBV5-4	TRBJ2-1	CASSLGRPARDEQFF	TGTGCCAGTAGCTTGGGCAGACCGGCTCGGGATGAGCAGTTCTTC
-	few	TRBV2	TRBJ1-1	CASSNEYTEAFF	TGTGCCAGCAGTAACGAGTACACTGAAGCTTTCTTT
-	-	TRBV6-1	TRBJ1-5	CASSEARGKAPQHF	TGTGCCAGTAGCGAGGCGAGGGGAAAGGCGCCCCAGCATTTT
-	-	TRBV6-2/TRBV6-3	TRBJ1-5	CANTLVKGDQPHHF	TGTGCCAACACCCTGGTGAAGGGGGATCAACCCCATCATTTT
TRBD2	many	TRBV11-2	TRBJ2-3	CASSLGRGVSTDTQYF	TGTGCCAGCAGCTTAGGGCGGGGGGTTAGCACAGATACGCAGTATTTT
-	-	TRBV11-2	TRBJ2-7	CASSSNRYPYEQYF	TGTGCCAGTAGCTCTAACAGGTACCCCTACGAACAGTACTTC
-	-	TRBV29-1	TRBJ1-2	CRDGQGWGMDYGYTF	TGCAGGGATGGGCAGGGCTGGGGCATGGACTATGGCTACACCTTC
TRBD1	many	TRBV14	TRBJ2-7	CASSRPGQGSYEQYF	TGTGCCAGCAGCCGACCGGGACAGGGCTCCTACGAGCAGTACTTC
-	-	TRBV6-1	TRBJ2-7	CAGSEVRTQGSYEQYF	TGTGCAGGCAGTGAAGTTAGGACACAAGGTTCCTACGAGCAGTACTTC
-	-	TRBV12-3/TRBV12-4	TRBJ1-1	CASSLVSGHGTETFF	TGTGCCAGCAGTTTAGTCTCAGGCCATGGAACTGAAACTTTCTTT
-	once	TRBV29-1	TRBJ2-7	CSVSGQGEVRYF	TGCAGCGTTTCGGGGCAGGGAGAAGTGCGGTACTTC
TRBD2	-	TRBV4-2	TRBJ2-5	CASLGGSSGRASQETQYF	TGTGCCAGCCTCGGGGGATCTAGCGGGAGGGCCAGCCAAGAGACCCAGTACTTC
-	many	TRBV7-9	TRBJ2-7	CASGDGSYEQYF	TGTGCCAGCGGGGACGGCTCCTACGAGCAGTACTTC
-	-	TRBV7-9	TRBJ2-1	CVSSSERCEQFF	TGTGTCAGCAGCTCGGAGCGTTGTGAGCAGTTCTTC
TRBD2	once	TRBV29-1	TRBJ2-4	CSAGTSGTIAKDIQYF	TGCAGCGCCGGGACTAGCGGAACCATAGCCAAAGACATTCAGTACTTC
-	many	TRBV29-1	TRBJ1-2	CSVVGTGGYTF	TGCAGCGTGGTCGGGACGGGTGGCTACACCTTC
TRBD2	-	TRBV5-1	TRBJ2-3	CASSLTSGLDMQYF	TGTGCCAGCAGCTTAACTAGCGGGCTCGATATGCAGTATTTT
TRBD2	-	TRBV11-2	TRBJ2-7	CDSSAGAGEGSYEQYF	TGTGACAGCAGTGCGGGAGCGGGAGAAGGATCCTACGAGCAGTATTTC
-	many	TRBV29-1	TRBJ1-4	CSAGRGRSEKLFF	TGCAGCGCTGGCCGGGGGCGGAGTGAAAAACTGTTTTTT
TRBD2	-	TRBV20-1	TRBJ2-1	CGGRANREQFF	TGCGGGGGGAGGGCAAATCGCGAGCAGTTCTTC
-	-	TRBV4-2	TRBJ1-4	CTSSQDGGNGEKLLF	TGTACCAGCAGTCAAGATGGGGGAAACGGAGAAAAACTGCTTTTT
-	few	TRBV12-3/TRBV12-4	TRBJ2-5	CASSITQGGETQYF	TGTGCCAGCAGTATTACACAGGGAGGAGAGACCCAGTACTTC
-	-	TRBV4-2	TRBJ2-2	CTSSHAGSEELFF	TGTACCAGCAGCCACGCGGGGTCCGAGGAGCTGTTTTTT
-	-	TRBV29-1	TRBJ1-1	CSVIGGNIEAFF	TGTAGCGTTATCGGGGGGAACATTGAAGCTTTCTTT
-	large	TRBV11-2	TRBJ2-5	CASSPSSIQGTGRETQYF	TGTGCCAGCAGCCCTAGCTCAATCCAGGGTACTGGGCGGGAGACCCAGTACTTC
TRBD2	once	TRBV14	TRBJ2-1	CANSAVAGWVTNEQLF	TGTGCCAACAGTGCCGTAGCGGGATGGGTAACCAATGAGCAGCTCTTC
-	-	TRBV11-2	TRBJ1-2	CASSLDPWIADGYAF	TGTGCCAGCAGTTTAGATCCGTGGATCGCAGATGGCTACGCCTTC
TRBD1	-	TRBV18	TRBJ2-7	CASSPPGTEPYELYF	TGTGCCAGCTCACCACCTGGGACAGAACCATACGAGCTGTACTTC
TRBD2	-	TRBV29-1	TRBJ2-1	CSEGTSGFSELFF	TGCAGCGAGGGGACTAGCGGGTTCAGTGAGCTGTTCTTC